The 12 T cell receptor beta chains in this list originate from one sample, sequenced in a study of T cells in Graves' hyperthyroidism and ophthalmopathy. RNA transcripts provided the source from which TCR beta CDR3 regions were amplified. The HTBI primer set was used in a first-round RT-PCR of the TCR CDR3. TCRdb analysed the multiplex PCR reads with MiXCR anew, one entry per CDR3 protein. This sample has roughly 580,000 distinct CDR3 sequences; approximately 15% occur once, and the top ten carry 5% to 7%. The material sequenced was blood. The receptors stem from a woman aged 25 to 39 with Graves' hyperthyroidism that later progressed to Graves' ophthalmopathy.

This clonotype was observed many times. The chain is built from TRBV18 and TRBJ1-2; D call uncertain. CDR1 is KGHSH, CDR2 LQKENI, per germline. The CDR3 sequence is 13 residues long. Trimming took off 3 bases at V and 0 bases at J, with 5 bases between the two ends. The CDR3 here is CASSPGANYGYTF. The CDR3 DNA reads TGTGCCAGCTCACCGGGCGCTAACTATGGCTACACCTTC.

This clonotype was recorded many times. The DNA of the CDR3 is TGTGCCAGCCCGGGAGGGGTTGGTGAAGCTTTCTTT. Its protein is CASPGGVGEAFF. The chain links TRBV12-3 or TRBV12-4 to TRBJ1-1; D possibly corresponds to TRBD1 (5 bases). V was trimmed by 8 bases and J by 7 bases, leaving 14 bases between them. CDR3 length: 12 amino acids.

The J gene is TRBJ2-1, the V gene TRBV19, with 7 positions matching TRBD2. The length of the CDR3 is 19 residues. Germline CDR1 LNHDA, CDR2 SQIVND (reference sequence). After removal of 6 bases from V and 2 bases from J, the junction contained 19 bases not matched to a gene. The CDR3 bases are TGTGCCAGTAGCCCCCAACTCTCAAGGGAAGCGGGAACCTACAATGAGCAGTTCTTC. Amino acid sequence: CASSPQLSREAGTYNEQFF.

Ten or more counts support this clonotype. V gene TRBV6-1 combines with J gene TRBJ1-5, with a possible D match to TRBD1 (6 bases). CDR1 is MNHNS, CDR2 SASEGT, per germline. The CDR3 contains 17 residues. Deletions cut 1 base from V and 9 bases from J, with 22 bases between. The CDR3 region is CASSEGRVARQGRPQHF. The CDR3, as DNA: TGTGCCAGCAGTGAAGGCCGCGTTGCGCGGCAGGGGAGGCCCCAGCATTTT.

This clonotype was counted at least ten times. The gene calls are TRBV12-3 or TRBV12-4 and TRBJ2-6, with D tentatively TRBD1 (5 bases). Between the trimmed V and J ends, which lost 2 bases and 2 bases, there was a span of 13 bases. The CDR3 covers 17 residues. Here the CDR3 reads CASSLFAGMAGANVLTF. The CDR3 DNA follows: TGTGCCAGCAGTTTATTTGCAGGGATGGCTGGGGCCAACGTCCTGACTTTC.

The sample holds a few counts of this clonotype. J is TRBJ1-1 and V is TRBV11-2; perhaps TRBD1 as D (6 bases). This CDR3 region has 13 residues. V lost 7 bases, J lost 5 bases, and 14 bases lay in between. The germline gives CDR1 SGHAT, CDR2 FQNNGV. The CDR3 DNA sequence: TGTGCCAGCATGGGGATAAGGGGGACTGAAGCTTTCTTT. Residues: CASMGIRGTEAFF.

This clonotype was counted only a few times. The rearrangement uses TRBV2 and TRBJ2-2, with a weak D call TRBD2 (5 bases). The V end was cut by 8 bases, the J end by 5 bases, with 9 bases between. This CDR3 region has 12 residues. Germline assignment: CDR1 SNHLY and CDR2 FYNNEI. The chain's CDR3 is CASPTSTGELFF. The CDR3 region has the DNA TGTGCCAGCCCCACTAGTACCGGGGAGCTGTTTTTT.

This clonotype has a count of ten or more. The V gene is TRBV10-1, the J gene TRBJ2-1; 10 bases align to TRBD1. Trimming cost V 3 bases and J 2 bases; bases outside gene matches: 4. The CDR3 consists of 16 residues. Germline V gene lookup returns CDR1 WNHNN and CDR2 SYGVQD (reference sequence). CDR3 DNA sequence: TGCGCCAGCAGTGACCCGGGACAGGGGACCTACAATGAGCAGTTCTTC. Translation gives CASSDPGQGTYNEQFF.

The rearrangement joins TRBV3-1 to TRBJ2-1, with 11 bases lining up with TRBD2. The V gene end was trimmed by 6 bases and the J gene end by 5 bases; junction bases not matched to a gene: 9. CDR1 and CDR2 from the germline V gene are LGHDT and YNNKEL (reference sequence). The CDR3 consists of 16 residues. CDR3: CASSRLAGRGNNEQFF. The CDR3 bases are TGTGCCAGCAGTCGACTAGCGGGGAGGGGGAACAATGAGCAGTTCTTC.

A note on this clonotype: The junction does not match germline at one end; this may be a read error. The CDR3 bases are TGTGCCAGCAGTGTCGGGACTCGAGGCGATTTT. It is translated as CASSVGTRGDF. J is TRBJ2-3 and V is TRBV12-3 or TRBV12-4; D might be TRBD2 (6 bases). This CDR3 region has 11 residues.

This clonotype was detected many times. This chain joins TRBV3-1 and TRBJ2-1, with 7 bases that match TRBD1. The V gene end was trimmed by 10 bases and the J gene end by 7 bases; junction bases not matched to a gene: 1. This CDR3 has 10 amino acids. CDR1 and CDR2 (germline): LGHDT, YNNKEL (reference sequence). The CDR3 bases are TGTGCCACCAGGGGGAATGAGCAGTTCTTC. Its translation is CATRGNEQFF.

This clonotype has only a few counts. V usage is TRBV30 and J usage is TRBJ1-4; D remains ambiguous. CDR3 length equals 16 residues. V shed 5 bases and J shed 6 bases, with 22 bases lying between them. Germline loops: CDR1 GTSNPN, CDR2 SVGIG (reference sequence). CDR3 DNA: TGTGCCTGGGCCCCTTCGTGGGTGTCCTCATATGAAAAACTGTTTTTT. Amino acids: CAWAPSWVSSYEKLFF.